Only a few counts were recorded for the clone carrying this TCR beta chain. Its antigen remains unknown. Time point: patch test 1, 2 weeks after DPC sensitization. Stated treatment: therapeutic diphenylcyclopropenone sensitization with weekly scalp DPC. Alopecia patients between 18 and 70 years old and suitable for DPC were used as donors. The data stem from a study of human T cells and chemical hapten exposure. Looking at the study overall: Patients' scalps got diphenylcyclopropenone weekly throughout the approximately 23-week study.

The CDR3 sequence is 14 residues long. Looked up from germline, CDR1 is MNHEY and CDR2 is SMNVEV (reference sequence). With 0 bases removed from V and 2 bases from J, the gap between germline ends came to 7 bases. Overall study results and limits: TCRs at a frequency above 1 in 1000 stayed unchanged with DPC sensitization.

TCRdb called the RACE reads again in MiXCR, with one record for every CDR3 protein. In the table there are fewer than 95,000 distinct CDR3 sequences, over 9.5% of which are singletons. Sequencing used whole blood, obtained in connection with sensitization to the hapten diphenylcyclopropenone (DPC). The clonotype was recovered from a man in his forties or fifties with alopecia areata. Some clones in this sample may be carry-over from other donors' samples. This chain links TRBV27 with TRBJ2-5; D gene uncertain. The CDR3 loop reads CASSLSNVQETQYF. As DNA, the CDR3 is TGTGCCAGCAGTTTATCGAATGTTCAAGAGACCCAGTACTTC.